Below are 15 T cell receptor beta chains sequenced from a single sample in a study of T cell repertoires in cytomegalovirus infection. TCRdb independently ran MiXCR on the reads; one entry per CDR3 protein. This table has fewer than 250,000 distinct CDR3 sequences, 9% to 15% appearing once. The sequencing input was PBMCs. Receptors originate from a human donor in good health (CMV status not recorded). Some clones in this sample may be carry-over from other donors' samples.

This clonotype showed up just a few times. The V call is TRBV2, the J call TRBJ2-2, with D perhaps TRBD1 (6 bases). Trimming pared 6 bases from V and 1 base from J, leaving 9 bases between. Germline assignment: CDR1 SNHLY and CDR2 FYNNEI. CDR3 length: 14 residues. This CDR3 is CASRGAVNTGELFF. CDR3 sequence (DNA): TGTGCCAGCAGGGGGGCGGTGAACACCGGGGAGCTGTTTTTT.

This clonotype was detected many times. The J gene is TRBJ1-6, the V gene TRBV4-2; no clear D. CDR3 length equals 13 residues. The V and J ends lost 10 bases and 10 bases respectively, with 17 bases between them. The germline V gene has CDR1 LGHNA and CDR2 YNFKEQ. The CDR3 DNA reads as TGTGCCACGGTGGAGGGTGCGGGATCACCCCTCCACTTT. As protein: CATVEGAGSPLHF.

The chain recombines TRBV20-1 with TRBJ2-3, with D unclear. Per germline, CDR1 DFQATT and CDR2 SNEGSKA (reference sequence). The CDR3 length is 13 residues. V was pared by 8 bases and J by 0 bases, with 12 bases between. The CDR3 coding sequence is TGCAGTCTGCAACCCTCTAGCACAGATACGCAGTATTTT. Translating gives CSLQPSSTDTQYF.

This sequence joins TRBV19 and TRBJ2-2; no reliable D call. The germline CDR1 and CDR2 sequences are LNHDA and SQIVND (reference sequence). The CDR3 is 16 amino acids. Trimming took off 5 bases at V and 4 bases at J, with 17 bases between the two ends. CDR3 region: CASSPTKLLVTGELFF. The DNA of the CDR3 is TGTGCCAGTAGTCCCACTAAGTTGTTGGTCACCGGGGAGCTGTTTTTT.

The V and J genes are TRBV7-8 and TRBJ2-7; 11 bases align to TRBD1. The germline gives CDR1 SGHVS, CDR2 FQNEAQ. With V trimmed by 1 base and J by 2 bases, 7 bases remained unmatched. This CDR3 contains 17 residues. The CDR3: CASSLGTGGNSAYEQYF. The CDR3 DNA sequence: TGTGCCAGCAGCTTAGGGACAGGGGGCAACTCCGCCTACGAGCAGTACTTC.

In this sample, this clonotype turned up many times. Here the CDR3 reads CASSLGGGKNIQYF. The CDR3 coding sequence is TGTGCCAGCAGCTTAGGAGGGGGCAAAAACATTCAGTACTTC. The V and J genes are TRBV11-2 and TRBJ2-4; tentative D call: TRBD1 (6 bases). The V gene's germline CDR1 is SGHAT and CDR2 FQNNGV. The CDR3 is made up of 14 amino acids. The germline V and J ends were trimmed by 1 base and 3 bases, with 7 bases remaining between them.

The table lists this clonotype with many counts. The V gene is TRBV15, the J gene TRBJ2-7; D possibly corresponds to TRBD2 (5 bases). The length of the CDR3 is 14 residues. The germline V gene has CDR1 LNHNV and CDR2 YYDKDF (reference sequence). The V and J ends lost 0 bases and 3 bases respectively, with 9 bases between them. In DNA, the CDR3 is TGTGCCACCAGCAGAGATTGGGAGTACTACGAGCAGTACTTC. It translates to CATSRDWEYYEQYF.

This clonotype was detected only once. The chain has TRBV20-1 and TRBJ1-3; D gene uncertain. V lost 6 bases and J lost 2, with 5 bases in between. Germline V gene lookup returns CDR1 DFQATT and CDR2 SNEGSKA (reference sequence). CDR3 length: 11 residues. The CDR3 reads CSARPGNTIYF. The CDR3 bases are TGCAGTGCCCGACCTGGAAACACCATATATTTT.

This clonotype has at least ten counts. The chain joins TRBV27 to TRBJ1-2; the D is unclear. Germline V gene data show CDR1 as MNHEY and CDR2 as SMNVEV (reference sequence). The CDR3 has 16 residues. The V and J ends lost 4 bases and 7 bases respectively, with 22 bases between them. The CDR3 nucleotides read TGTGCCAGCAGTTCAGAAGGACTGGGGTCTTTGGGTGGCTACACCTTC. It codes for CASSSEGLGSLGGYTF.

This clonotype was detected only a few times. The chain couples TRBV7-9 to TRBJ1-5; 9 bases line up with TRBD1. The trim removed 5 bases at V and 5 bases at J, leaving 4 bases unmatched. In germline, CDR1 is SEHNR, CDR2 FQNEAQ (reference sequence). CDR3 length equals 14 residues. CDR3 residues: CASSPDRGDQPQHF. The DNA of the CDR3 is TGTGCCAGCAGCCCGGACAGGGGAGATCAGCCCCAGCATTTT.

This clonotype was picked up a small number of times. V gene TRBV6-1 combines with J gene TRBJ1-2; TRBD1 agrees at 8 bases. Germline assignment: CDR1 MNHNS and CDR2 SASEGT. J was trimmed by 8 bases and V by 7 bases; bases with no gene match: 9. The CDR3 has 13 residues. CDR3 sequence: CASTDRAPGGYTF. As DNA, the CDR3 is TGTGCCAGCACGGACAGGGCCCCAGGGGGCTACACCTTC.

This clonotype was detected many times. The chain recombines TRBV7-2 with TRBJ2-6; TRBD1 matches 8 bases. Germline V CDR1 and CDR2: SGHTA, FQGNSA. V trimming: 2 bases; J trimming: 0 bases; junction bases outside the gene matches: 6. CDR3 size: 18 residues. The CDR3 DNA reads TGTGCCAGCAGCTTACTGACAGGGGCTACCTCTGGGGCCAACGTCCTGACTTTC. Protein sequence: CASSLLTGATSGANVLTF.

In the case of this clonotype: A much bigger clone sits one base away, suggesting this may be a read error. The chain has TRBV29-1 and TRBJ1-2; no clear D gene. Per germline, CDR1 SQVTM and CDR2 ANQGSEA. This CDR3 has 12 residues. V lost 3 bases to trimming and J lost 8 bases, with 13 bases between them. CDR3 DNA sequence: TGCAGCGTTGACGGTCTCCGTCGGGGCTACACCTTC. Protein: CSVDGLRRGYTF.

This clonotype was seen many times. This rearrangement joins TRBV28 to TRBJ1-1; possible D gene TRBD1, 5 bases. V lost 11 bases and J lost 5, with 18 bases in between. CDR1 MDHEN and CDR2 SYDVKM come from the germline V gene. CDR3 length: 13 residues. In nucleotides, the CDR3 is TGTGCCTCTCTCGGCGGGGCGCGGACTGAAGCTTTCTTT. The encoded protein is CASLGGARTEAFF.

Notes on this clonotype: One base away lies a much larger clone, so this may be a sequencing read error. The CDR3 carries no conserved terminal phenylalanine or tryptophan, so it likely arises from a read error. This rearrangement joins TRBV7-2 to TRBJ1-2; D not certain. The V end was cut by 5 bases, the J end by 6 bases, with 16 bases between. Per germline, CDR1 SGHTA and CDR2 FQGNSA. The CDR3 is 14 amino acids. Here the CDR3 reads CASSKTREYNGYTV. The CDR3 region has the DNA TGTGCCAGCAGCAAAACCCGGGAGTACAATGGCTACACCGTC.